The TCR beta chain described here comes from a study of T cell changes during pregnancy in multiple sclerosis. Measured with immunoSEQ multiplex PCR; TCRdb has only the in-frame clones, and not every one. Of 35,000 to 50,000 clones listed, about 91% were seen once; the top ten hold 1.5% to 2%. The CDR3 is 14 residues long. Germline V gives CDR1 LNHDA, CDR2 SQIVND (reference sequence). Trimming cost V 8 bases and J 3 bases; bases outside gene matches: 3. This TCR came from a female donor in good health, enrolled as a control in a pregnancy study. The chain uses TRBV19 and TRBJ2-3; 12 bases line up with TRBD1. Sequencing used CD4+ T cells from peripheral blood mononuclear cells, obtained after pregnancy. CDR3 sequence (DNA): TGTGCCAGTGGGACAGGGGGCAGGACAGATACGCAGTATTTT. Translation gives CASGTGGRTDTQYF. The full variable domain, with the rest looked up from reference TRBV19 and TRBJ2-3, is DGGITQSPKYLFRKEGQNVTLSCEQNLNHDAMYWYRQDPGQGLRLIYYSQIVNDFQKGDIAEGYSVSREKKESFPLTVTSAQKNPTAFYLCASGTGGRTDTQYFGPGTRLTVL.